This T cell receptor beta chain was captured by sequencing in a study of blood T cell repertoires in COVID-19. Background on the study: Samples taken during acute and convalescent COVID-19 were collected in the United States, Italy and Spain.

In Seattle, patients joined the study during active infection and were tracked longitudinally. Authors' data handling: From reference gene primer amplification, estimates of nucleated cell counts were derived. Data came from immunoSEQ multiplex PCR; TCRdb stores just in-frame clones and leaves some out. V and J calls plus clone size are reproduced from that table; the DNA served to infer D and trimming. The table records about 360,000 clones, 86% of them present only once. CDR3 length: 16 residues. CDR1 KGHSH and CDR2 LQKENI come from the germline V gene. Trimming took 0 bases from V and 4 from J; bases not matched to a gene: 9.

The chain joins TRBV18 to TRBJ2-7; 7 nucleotides agree with TRBD1. The specimen sequenced was peripheral blood. This receptor was taken from a woman aged 60 to 75 with COVID-19, enrolled during active disease. DNA of the CDR3: TGTGCCAGCTCACCACCGGGAGACAGGGTATTGTACGAGCAGTACTTC. As protein: CASSPPGDRVLYEQYF.